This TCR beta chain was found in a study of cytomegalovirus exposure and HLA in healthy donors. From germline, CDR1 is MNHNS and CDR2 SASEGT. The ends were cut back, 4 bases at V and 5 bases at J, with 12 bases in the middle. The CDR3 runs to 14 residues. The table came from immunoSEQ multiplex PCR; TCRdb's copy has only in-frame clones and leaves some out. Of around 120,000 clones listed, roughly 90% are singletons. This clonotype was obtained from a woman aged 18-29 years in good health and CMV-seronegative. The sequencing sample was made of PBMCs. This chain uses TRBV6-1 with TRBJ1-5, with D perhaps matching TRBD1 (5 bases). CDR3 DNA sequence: TGTGCCAGCAGTGCTCAGGGATACGATCAGCCCCAGCATTTT. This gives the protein CASSAQGYDQPQHF.